This TCR beta chain was profiled in a study of blood T cell repertoires in COVID-19. The table came from immunoSEQ multiplex PCR; TCRdb's copy has only in-frame clones and leaves some out. Seen here are about 430,000 clones, nearly 90% observed once, and the top ten hold 1.4% to 1.5%. Participant ages covered roughly 18 to 90 years across around 25 US areas. V shed 5 bases, J shed 6 bases, and the junction held 6 bases outside the gene matches. The CDR3 contains 13 residues. Germline loops: CDR1 SGHNT, CDR2 YENEEA. V is TRBV11-3 and J is TRBJ2-7; 8 nucleotides match TRBD1. The sequence was collected from a woman under 30 who had been exposed to COVID-19. Source material: PBMCs or T cells enriched from blood (not recorded which). The CDR3 DNA is TGTGCCAGCAGCCTCGACAGGGGAAGCGAGCAGTACTTC. Amino acid sequence: CASSLDRGSEQYF. The variable domain in full, completed from reference TRBV11-3 and TRBJ2-7, reads EAGVVQSPRYKIIEKKQPVAFWCNPISGHNTLYWYLQNLGQGPELLIRYENEEAVDDSQLPKDRFSAERLKGVDSTLKIQPAELGDSAVYLCASSLDRGSEQYFGPGTRLTVT.